The clone carrying this TCR beta chain has at least ten counts. Sample time point: newly diagnosed GD, antithyroid drugs for less than 3 months. Isolated PBMC RNA provided the starting material for the TCR library. This entry is derived from a study of regulatory T cells in long-lasting Graves disease. Study-level information: Patients with new Graves' disease had used antithyroid drugs below 3 months.

The V gene's germline CDR1 is LGHNA and CDR2 YNFKEQ. The CDR3 is 15 amino acids. Trimming removed 0 bases from V and 4 bases from J, with 12 bases in between. Construction of the TCR beta libraries employed iRepertoire HTBI primers in conjunction with Arm-PCR of CDR3 regions. MiXCR, run by TCRdb on the multiplex PCR reads, gives a single entry per CDR3 protein. This sample has a few hundred thousand distinct CDR3 sequences, with under 20% found just once. This same sample was also taken into another study, of T cells in Graves' hyperthyroidism and ophthalmopathy.

Sequencing was performed on peripheral blood mononuclear cells (PBMCs), taken at new diagnosis, from a patient treated with antithyroid drugs. This TCR was recovered from a woman aged 18-35 years with Graves disease. The V and J genes are TRBV4-2 and TRBJ2-5; maybe TRBD2 (6 bases). CDR3 sequence: CASSQEFGGTETQYF. In DNA, the CDR3 is TGTGCCAGCAGCCAAGAGTTCGGGGGTACAGAGACCCAGTACTTC.